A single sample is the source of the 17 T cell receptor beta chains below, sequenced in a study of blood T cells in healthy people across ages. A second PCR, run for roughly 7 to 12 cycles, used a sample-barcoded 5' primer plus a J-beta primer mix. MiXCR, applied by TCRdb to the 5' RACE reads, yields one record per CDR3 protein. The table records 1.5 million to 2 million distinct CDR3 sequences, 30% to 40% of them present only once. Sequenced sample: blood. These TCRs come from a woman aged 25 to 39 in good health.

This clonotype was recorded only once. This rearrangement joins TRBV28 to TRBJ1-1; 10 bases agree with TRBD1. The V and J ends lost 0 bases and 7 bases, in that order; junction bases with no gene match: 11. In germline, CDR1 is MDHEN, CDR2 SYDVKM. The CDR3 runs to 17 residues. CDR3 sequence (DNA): TGTGCCAGCAGTTTATGGGACAGGGGGTCTCGGGGGAGTGAAGCTTTCTTT. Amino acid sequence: CASSLWDRGSRGSEAFF.

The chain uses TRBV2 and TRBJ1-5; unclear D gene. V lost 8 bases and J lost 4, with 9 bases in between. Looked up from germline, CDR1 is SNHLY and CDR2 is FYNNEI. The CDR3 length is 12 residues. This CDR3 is CASQWENQPQHF. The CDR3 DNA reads TGTGCCAGCCAGTGGGAGAATCAGCCCCAGCATTTT. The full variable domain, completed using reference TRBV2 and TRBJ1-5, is EPEVTQTPSHQVTQMGQEVILRCVPISNHLYFYWYRQILGQKVEFLVSFYNNEISEKSEIFDDQFSVERPDGSNFTLKIRSTKLEDSAMYFCASQWENQPQHFGDGTRLSIL.

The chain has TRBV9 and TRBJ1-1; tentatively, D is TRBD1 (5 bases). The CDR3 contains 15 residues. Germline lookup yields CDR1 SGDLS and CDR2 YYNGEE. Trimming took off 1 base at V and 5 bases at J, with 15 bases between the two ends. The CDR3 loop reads CASSVSPTGVTEAFF. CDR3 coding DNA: TGTGCCAGCAGCGTATCCCCAACGGGGGTGACTGAAGCTTTCTTT.

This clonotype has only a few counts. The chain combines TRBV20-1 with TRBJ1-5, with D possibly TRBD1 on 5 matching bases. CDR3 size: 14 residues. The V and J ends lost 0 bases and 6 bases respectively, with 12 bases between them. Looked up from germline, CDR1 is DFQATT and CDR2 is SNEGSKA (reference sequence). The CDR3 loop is CSARDRRGIQPQHF. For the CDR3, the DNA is TGCAGTGCTAGAGATAGGAGGGGAATTCAGCCCCAGCATTTT.

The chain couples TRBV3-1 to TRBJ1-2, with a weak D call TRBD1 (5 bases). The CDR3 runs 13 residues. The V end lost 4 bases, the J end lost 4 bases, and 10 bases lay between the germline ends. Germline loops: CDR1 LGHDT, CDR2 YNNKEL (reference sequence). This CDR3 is CASSPLDSYGYTF. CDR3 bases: TGTGCCAGCAGCCCGCTTGACAGCTATGGCTACACCTTC. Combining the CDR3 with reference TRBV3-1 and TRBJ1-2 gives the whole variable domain DTAVSQTPKYLVTQMGNDKSIKCEQNLGHDTMYWYKQDSKKFLKIMFSYNNKELIINETVPNRFSPKSPDKAHLNLHINSLELGDSAVYFCASSPLDSYGYTFGSGTRLTVV.

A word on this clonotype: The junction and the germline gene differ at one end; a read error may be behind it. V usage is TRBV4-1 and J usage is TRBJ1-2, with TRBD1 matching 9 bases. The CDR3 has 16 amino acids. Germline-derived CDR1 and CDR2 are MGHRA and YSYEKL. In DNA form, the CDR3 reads TGCGCCGGCAGCCAACTTTACAAGGGACAGGGAGAAGGCTACACCTTC. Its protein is CAGSQLYKGQGEGYTF.

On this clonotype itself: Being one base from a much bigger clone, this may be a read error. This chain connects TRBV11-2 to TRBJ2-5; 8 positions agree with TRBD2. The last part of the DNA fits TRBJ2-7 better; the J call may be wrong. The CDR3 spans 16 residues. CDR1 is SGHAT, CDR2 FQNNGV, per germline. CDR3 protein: CASSLLVSGNSYEQYF. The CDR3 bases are TGTGCCAGCAGCTTATTGGTTAGCGGGAACTCCTACGAGCAGTACTTC.

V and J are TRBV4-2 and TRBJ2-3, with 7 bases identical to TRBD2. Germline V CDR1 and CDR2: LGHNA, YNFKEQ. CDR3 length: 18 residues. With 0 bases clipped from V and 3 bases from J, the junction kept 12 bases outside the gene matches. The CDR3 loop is CASSQDRTGGSLTDTQYF. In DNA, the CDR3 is TGTGCCAGCAGCCAAGATAGGACTGGCGGGAGTCTGACAGATACGCAGTATTTT.

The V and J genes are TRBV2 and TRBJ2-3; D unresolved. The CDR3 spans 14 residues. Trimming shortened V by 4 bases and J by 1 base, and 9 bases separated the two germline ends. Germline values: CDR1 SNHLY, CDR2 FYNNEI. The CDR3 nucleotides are TGTGCCAGCAGTGTTGCCTACCGCACAGATACGCAGTATTTT. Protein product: CASSVAYRTDTQYF.

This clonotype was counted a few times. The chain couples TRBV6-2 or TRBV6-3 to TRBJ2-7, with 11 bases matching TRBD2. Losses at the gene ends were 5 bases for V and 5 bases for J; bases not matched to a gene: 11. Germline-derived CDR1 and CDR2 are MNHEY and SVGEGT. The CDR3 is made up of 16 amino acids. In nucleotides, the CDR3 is TGTGCCAGCAGTCGGGGTCTACTAGCGGGAGTGGACGAGCAGTACTTC. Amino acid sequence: CASSRGLLAGVDEQYF.

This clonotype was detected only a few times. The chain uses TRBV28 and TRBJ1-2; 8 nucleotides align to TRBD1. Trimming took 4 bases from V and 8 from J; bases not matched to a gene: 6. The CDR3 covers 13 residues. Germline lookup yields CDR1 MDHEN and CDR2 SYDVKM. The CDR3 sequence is CASSWTGIRGYTF. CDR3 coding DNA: TGTGCCAGCAGTTGGACAGGGATTAGAGGCTACACCTTC.

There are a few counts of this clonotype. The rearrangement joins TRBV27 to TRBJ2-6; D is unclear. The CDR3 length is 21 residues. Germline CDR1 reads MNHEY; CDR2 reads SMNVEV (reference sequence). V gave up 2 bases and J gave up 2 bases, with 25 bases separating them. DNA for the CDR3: TGTGCCAGCAGTTTACGGTCCCCCGTGGGTGAAGGTCGGCCTGGGGCCAACGTCCTGACTTTC. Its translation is CASSLRSPVGEGRPGANVLTF.

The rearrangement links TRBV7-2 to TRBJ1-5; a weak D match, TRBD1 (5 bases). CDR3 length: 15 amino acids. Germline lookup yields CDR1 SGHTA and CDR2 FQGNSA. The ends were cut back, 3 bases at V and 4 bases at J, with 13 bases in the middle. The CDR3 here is CASSFYGGPNQPQHF. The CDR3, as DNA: TGTGCCAGCAGCTTTTATGGGGGACCTAATCAGCCCCAGCATTTT.

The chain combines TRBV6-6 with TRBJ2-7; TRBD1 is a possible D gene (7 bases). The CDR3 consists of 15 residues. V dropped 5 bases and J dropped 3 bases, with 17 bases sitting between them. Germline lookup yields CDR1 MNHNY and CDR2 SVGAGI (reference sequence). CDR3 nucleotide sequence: TGTGCCAGCAGTGGGCGGGGCAGGGGGGACTACGAGCAGTACTTC. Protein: CASSGRGRGDYEQYF.

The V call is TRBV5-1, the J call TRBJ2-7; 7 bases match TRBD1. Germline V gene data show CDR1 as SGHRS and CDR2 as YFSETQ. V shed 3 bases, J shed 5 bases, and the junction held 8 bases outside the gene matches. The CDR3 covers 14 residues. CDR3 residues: CASSSAGTADEQYF. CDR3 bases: TGCGCCAGCAGCTCAGCCGGGACAGCAGACGAGCAGTACTTC.

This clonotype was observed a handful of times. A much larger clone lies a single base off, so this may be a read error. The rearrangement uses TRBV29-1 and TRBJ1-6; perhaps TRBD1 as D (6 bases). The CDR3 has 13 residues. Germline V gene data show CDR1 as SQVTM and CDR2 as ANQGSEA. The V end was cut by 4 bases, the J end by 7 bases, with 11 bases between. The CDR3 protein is CSVGQGTNSPLHF. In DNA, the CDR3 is TGCAGCGTTGGTCAGGGGACAAATTCACCCCTCCACTTT.

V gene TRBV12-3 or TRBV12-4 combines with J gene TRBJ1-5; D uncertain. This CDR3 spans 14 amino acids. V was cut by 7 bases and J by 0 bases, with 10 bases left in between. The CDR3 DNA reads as TGTGCCAGCACCCAGAGTTATAGCAATCAGCCCCAGCATTTT. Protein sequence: CASTQSYSNQPQHF.